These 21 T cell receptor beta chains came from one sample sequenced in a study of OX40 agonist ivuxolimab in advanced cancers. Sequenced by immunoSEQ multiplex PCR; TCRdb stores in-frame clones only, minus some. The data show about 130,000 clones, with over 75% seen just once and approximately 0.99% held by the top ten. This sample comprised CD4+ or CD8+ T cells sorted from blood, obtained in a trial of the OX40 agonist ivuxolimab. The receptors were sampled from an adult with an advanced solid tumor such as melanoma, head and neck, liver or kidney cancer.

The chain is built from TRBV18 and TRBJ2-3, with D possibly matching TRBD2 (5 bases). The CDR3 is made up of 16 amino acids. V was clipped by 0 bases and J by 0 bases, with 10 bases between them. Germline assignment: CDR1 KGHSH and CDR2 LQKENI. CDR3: CASSPPDWTSTDTQYF. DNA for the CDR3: TGTGCCAGCTCACCACCAGACTGGACTAGCACAGATACGCAGTATTTT.

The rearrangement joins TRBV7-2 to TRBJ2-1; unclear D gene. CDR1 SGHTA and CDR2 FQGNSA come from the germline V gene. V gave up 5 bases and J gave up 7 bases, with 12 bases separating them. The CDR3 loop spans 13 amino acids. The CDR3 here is CASSTTLVNEQFF. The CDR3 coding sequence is TGTGCCAGCAGCACAACCTTAGTTAATGAGCAGTTCTTC.

CDR3 residues: CASSLYRDRTPSNYGYTF. CDR3 nucleotide sequence: TGTGCCAGCAGTTTATATCGGGACAGGACTCCTTCTAACTATGGCTACACCTTC. The genes are TRBV27 and TRBJ1-2; 8 nucleotides agree with TRBD1. After removal of 1 base from V and 0 bases from J, the junction contained 10 bases not matched to a gene. The V gene's germline CDR1 is MNHEY and CDR2 SMNVEV (reference sequence). The CDR3 runs to 18 residues.

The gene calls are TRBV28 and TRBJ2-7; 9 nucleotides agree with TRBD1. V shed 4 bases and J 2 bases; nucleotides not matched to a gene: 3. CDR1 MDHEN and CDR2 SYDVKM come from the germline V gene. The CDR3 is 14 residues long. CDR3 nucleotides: TGTGCCAGCAGTTCGGGACAGGGCGCCTACGAGCAGTACTTC. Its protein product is CASSSGQGAYEQYF.

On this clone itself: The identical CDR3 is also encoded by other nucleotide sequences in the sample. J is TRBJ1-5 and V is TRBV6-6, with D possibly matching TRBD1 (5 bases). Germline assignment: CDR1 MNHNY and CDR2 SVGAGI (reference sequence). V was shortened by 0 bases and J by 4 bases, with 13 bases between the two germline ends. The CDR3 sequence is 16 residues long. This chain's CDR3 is CASSYSRDRGNQPQHF. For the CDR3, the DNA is TGTGCCAGCAGTTACTCCCGGGACCGGGGGAATCAGCCCCAGCATTTT.

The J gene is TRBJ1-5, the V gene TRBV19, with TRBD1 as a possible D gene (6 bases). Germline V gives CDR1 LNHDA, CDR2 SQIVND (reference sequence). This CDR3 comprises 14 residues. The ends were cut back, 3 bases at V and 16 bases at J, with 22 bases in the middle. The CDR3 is CASSIEQGVGGTHF. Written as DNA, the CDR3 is TGTGCCAGTAGTATTGAACAGGGAGTTGGTGGGACCCATTTT.

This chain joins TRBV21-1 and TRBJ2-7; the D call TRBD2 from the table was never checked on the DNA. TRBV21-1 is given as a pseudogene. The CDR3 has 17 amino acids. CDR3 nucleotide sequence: TGTGCCAGCAGCAAAGATGGTGTGTATCGAGGGTGCTACGAGCAGTACTTC. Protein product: CASSKDGVYRGCYEQYF.

As DNA, the CDR3 is TGTGCCAGCAGTTTGTGGACTAGCGGAATAAACACCGGGGAGCTGTTTTTT. As protein: CASSLWTSGINTGELFF. The chain carries TRBV7-2 and TRBJ2-2; TRBD2 agrees at 10 bases. The germline V gene encodes CDR1 SGHTA and CDR2 FQGNSA. There are 17 residues in the CDR3. V lost 6 bases and J lost 2; bases outside the gene matches: 9.

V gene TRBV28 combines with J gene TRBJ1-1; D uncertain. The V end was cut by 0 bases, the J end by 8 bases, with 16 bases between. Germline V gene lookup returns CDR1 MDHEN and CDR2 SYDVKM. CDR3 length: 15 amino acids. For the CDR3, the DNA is TGTGCCAGCAGTTTATGGGCCAGCCCTCGGATGGAAGCTTTCTTT. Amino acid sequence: CASSLWASPRMEAFF. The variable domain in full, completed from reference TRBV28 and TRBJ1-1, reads DVKVTQSSRYLVKRTGEKVFLECVQDMDHENMFWYRQDPGLGLRLIYFSYDVKMKEKGDIPEGYSVSREKKERFSLILESASTNQTSMYLCASSLWASPRMEAFFGQGTRLTVV.

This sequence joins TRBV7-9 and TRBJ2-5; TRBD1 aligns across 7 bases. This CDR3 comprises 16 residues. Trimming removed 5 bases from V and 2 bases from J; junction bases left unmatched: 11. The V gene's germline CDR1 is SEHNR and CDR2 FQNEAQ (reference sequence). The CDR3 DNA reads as TGTGCCAGCAGCCCTCCCGGACAGGTTTTTCAAGAGACCCAGTACTTC. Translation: CASSPPGQVFQETQYF.

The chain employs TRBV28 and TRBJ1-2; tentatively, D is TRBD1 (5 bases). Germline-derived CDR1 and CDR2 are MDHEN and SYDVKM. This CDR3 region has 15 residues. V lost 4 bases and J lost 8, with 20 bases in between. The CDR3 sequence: CASSSGTADWGGYTF. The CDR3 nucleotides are TGTGCCAGCAGTTCAGGGACGGCCGATTGGGGAGGCTACACCTTC.

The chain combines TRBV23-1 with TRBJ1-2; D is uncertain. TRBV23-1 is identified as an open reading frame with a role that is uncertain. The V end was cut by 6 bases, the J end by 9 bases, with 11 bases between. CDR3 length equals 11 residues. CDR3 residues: CASRPAGCYTF. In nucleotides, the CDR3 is TGCGCCAGCAGACCTGCTGGGTGCTACACCTTC.

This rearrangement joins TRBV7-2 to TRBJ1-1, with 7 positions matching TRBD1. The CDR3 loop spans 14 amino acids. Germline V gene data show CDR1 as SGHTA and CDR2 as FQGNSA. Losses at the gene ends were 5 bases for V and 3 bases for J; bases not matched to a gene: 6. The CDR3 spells CASSRRGEYTEAFF. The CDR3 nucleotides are TGTGCCAGCAGCCGCAGGGGGGAGTACACTGAAGCTTTCTTT.

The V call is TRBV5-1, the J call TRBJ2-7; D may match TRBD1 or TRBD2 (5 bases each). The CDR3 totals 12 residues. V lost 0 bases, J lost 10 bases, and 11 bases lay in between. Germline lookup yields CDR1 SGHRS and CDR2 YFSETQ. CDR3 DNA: TGCGCCAGCAGCTTGGAGGGACCGGATCAGTACTTC. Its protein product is CASSLEGPDQYF.

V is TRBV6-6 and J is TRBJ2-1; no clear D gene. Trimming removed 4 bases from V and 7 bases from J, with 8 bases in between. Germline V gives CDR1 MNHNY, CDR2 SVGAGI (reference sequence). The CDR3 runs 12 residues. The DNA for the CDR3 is TGTGCCAGCAGTTTTGTGTTGAATGAGCAGTTCTTC. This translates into CASSFVLNEQFF.

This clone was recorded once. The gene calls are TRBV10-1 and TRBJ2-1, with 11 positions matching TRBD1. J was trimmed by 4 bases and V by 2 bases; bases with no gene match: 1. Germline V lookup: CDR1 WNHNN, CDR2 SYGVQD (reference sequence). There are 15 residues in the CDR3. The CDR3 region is CASSEGQGAYNEQFF. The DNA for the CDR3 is TGCGCCAGCAGTGAGGGACAGGGGGCTTACAATGAGCAGTTCTTC.

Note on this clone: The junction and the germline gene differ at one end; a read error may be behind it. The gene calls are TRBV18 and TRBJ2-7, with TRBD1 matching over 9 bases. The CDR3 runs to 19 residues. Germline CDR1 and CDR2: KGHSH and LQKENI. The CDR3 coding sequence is TGTGCCAGCTCACCCAGGGGAGGTTCCGGGACAGGGCATTACTCGGGAAGCGTCTTC. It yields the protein CASSPRGGSGTGHYSGSVF.

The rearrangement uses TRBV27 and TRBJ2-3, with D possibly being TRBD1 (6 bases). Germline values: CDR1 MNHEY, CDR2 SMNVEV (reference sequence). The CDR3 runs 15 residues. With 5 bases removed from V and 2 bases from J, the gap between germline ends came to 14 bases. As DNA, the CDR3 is TGTGCCAGCAGTCGCTTTGAGGGGGACACAGATACGCAGTATTTT. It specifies CASSRFEGDTDTQYF.

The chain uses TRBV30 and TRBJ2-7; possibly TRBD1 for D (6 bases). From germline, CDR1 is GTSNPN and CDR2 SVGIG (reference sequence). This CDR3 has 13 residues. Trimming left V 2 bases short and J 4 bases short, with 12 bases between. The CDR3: CAWSTTGVYEQYF. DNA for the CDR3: TGTGCCTGGAGTACGACAGGAGTATACGAGCAGTACTTC. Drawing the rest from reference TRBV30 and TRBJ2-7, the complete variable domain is SQTIHQWPATLVQPVGSPLSLECTVEGTSNPNLYWYRQAAGRGLQLLFYSVGIGQISSEVPQNLSASRPQDRQFILSSKKLLLSDSGFYLCAWSTTGVYEQYFGPGTRLTVT.

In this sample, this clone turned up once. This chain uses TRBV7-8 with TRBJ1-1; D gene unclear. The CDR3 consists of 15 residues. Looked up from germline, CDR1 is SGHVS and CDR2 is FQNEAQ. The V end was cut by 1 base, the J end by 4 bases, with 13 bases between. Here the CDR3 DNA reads TGTGCCAGCAGCTTAGTCAAGGGCCCAGGCACTGAAGCTTTCTTT. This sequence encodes CASSLVKGPGTEAFF.

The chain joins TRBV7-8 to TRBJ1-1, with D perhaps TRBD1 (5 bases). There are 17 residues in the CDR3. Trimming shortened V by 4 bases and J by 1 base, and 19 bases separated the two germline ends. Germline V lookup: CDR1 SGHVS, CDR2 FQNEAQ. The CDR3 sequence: CASSSPRLGQWNTEAFF. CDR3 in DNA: TGTGCCAGCAGCTCACCGCGGCTAGGACAATGGAACACTGAAGCTTTCTTT.